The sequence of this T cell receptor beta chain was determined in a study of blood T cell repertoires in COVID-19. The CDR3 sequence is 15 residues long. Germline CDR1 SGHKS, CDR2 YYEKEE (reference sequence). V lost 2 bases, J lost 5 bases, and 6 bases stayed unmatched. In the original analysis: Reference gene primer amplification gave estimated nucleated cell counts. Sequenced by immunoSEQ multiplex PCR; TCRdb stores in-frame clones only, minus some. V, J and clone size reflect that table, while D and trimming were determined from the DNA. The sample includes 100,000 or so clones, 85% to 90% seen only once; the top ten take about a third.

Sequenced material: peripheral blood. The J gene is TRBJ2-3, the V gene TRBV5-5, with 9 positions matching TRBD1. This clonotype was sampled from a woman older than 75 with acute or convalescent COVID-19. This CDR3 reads CASSLQGAVGDTQYF. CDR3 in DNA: TGTGCCAGCAGCTTACAGGGGGCGGTGGGAGATACGCAGTATTTT.